This TCR beta chain was observed in a study of cytomegalovirus exposure and HLA in healthy donors. The PCR contained 60 Vbeta and 13 Jbeta primers. Data came from immunoSEQ multiplex PCR; TCRdb stores just in-frame clones and leaves some out. The sample has 75,000 to 95,000 clones, around 84% seen once; the top ten hold around 4.3%. The CDR3 has 17 residues. Looked up from germline, CDR1 is MDHEN and CDR2 is SYDVKM. The J segment lost 0 bases and the V segment lost 5 bases, leaving 7 bases of the junction unmatched. The TCR was taken from a woman in her thirties or forties in good health and CMV-seropositive. V usage is TRBV28 and J usage is TRBJ1-5; 10 bases fit TRBD1. Sequenced material: PBMCs. The CDR3: CASSLDRGSDSNQPQHF. CDR3 bases: TGTGCCAGCAGTCTGGACAGGGGGTCGGATAGCAATCAGCCCCAGCATTTT. The whole variable domain, filled in from reference TRBV28 and TRBJ1-5, reads DVKVTQSSRYLVKRTGEKVFLECVQDMDHENMFWYRQDPGLGLRLIYFSYDVKMKEKGDIPEGYSVSREKKERFSLILESASTNQTSMYLCASSLDRGSDSNQPQHFGDGTRLSIL.